The 27 T cell receptor beta chains below all came from one sample that was sequenced in a study of T cell responses to AZD1222 COVID-19 vaccine. Libraries were prepared by immunoSEQ multiplex PCR; TCRdb keeps only in-frame clonotypes and omits some of them. The sample consists of approximately 100,000 clones, under 95% of them appearing once. Sequencing was performed on peripheral blood, taken on day 0 of AZD1222 vaccination. The receptors were gathered from an adult in good health.

The rearrangement links TRBV7-3 to TRBJ2-5; 11 bases are a match to TRBD2. V dropped 3 bases and J dropped 1; count of bases not matched to a gene: 4. CDR1 is SGHTA and CDR2 is FQGTGA in the germline V gene. This CDR3 comprises 16 residues. This CDR3 reads CASSFPSGRPQETQYF. The CDR3 nucleotides read TGTGCCAGCAGCTTCCCTAGCGGGAGGCCCCAAGAGACCCAGTACTTC.

The rearrangement joins TRBV7-2 to TRBJ2-2; D gene ambiguous. CDR1 and CDR2 (germline): SGHTA, FQGNSA. V lost 1 base to trimming and J lost 5 bases, with 11 bases between them. The CDR3 consists of 15 residues. The DNA of the CDR3 is TGTGCCAGCAGCTTAGGATCCCGGGTTACCGGGGAGCTGTTTTTT. Encoded protein: CASSLGSRVTGELFF.

The CDR3 bases are TGCGCCAGCAGCTTTGGGGAAGAGACCCAGTACTTC. This sequence encodes CASSFGEETQYF. The rearrangement joins TRBV5-1 to TRBJ2-5; no definite D call. Germline assignment: CDR1 SGHRS and CDR2 YFSETQ. V lost 2 bases and J lost 3, with 5 bases in between. The CDR3 extends over 12 amino acids.

The chain carries TRBV7-2 and TRBJ1-2, with unresolved D. Germline V CDR1 and CDR2: SGHTA, FQGNSA. Trimming removed 5 bases at V and 1 base at J, with 8 bases between. This CDR3 region has 13 residues. Written as DNA, the CDR3 is TGTGCCAGCAGCCAACAGCTTAACTATGGCTACACCTTC. Its translation: CASSQQLNYGYTF.

The chain combines TRBV11-3 with TRBJ2-7; D is uncertain. The V gene's germline CDR1 is SGHNT and CDR2 YENEEA. This CDR3 contains 12 residues. Trimming left V 0 bases short and J 4 bases short, with 4 bases between. CDR3 DNA: TGTGCCAGCAGCTTAGATGGGTACGAGCAGTACTTC. Its protein is CASSLDGYEQYF.

The rearrangement links TRBV4-2 to TRBJ2-5; TRBD2 agrees at 7 bases. Germline trimming cut 2 bases from V and 1 base from J; bases unmatched to any gene: 4. The length of the CDR3 is 15 residues. Germline CDR1 LGHNA, CDR2 YNFKEQ. CDR3 coding DNA: TGTGCCAGCAGCCAACCAGGGACTATCCAAGAGACCCAGTACTTC. Its protein product is CASSQPGTIQETQYF.

The chain combines TRBV7-2 with TRBJ2-2, with 11 bases aligning to TRBD2. J lost 5 bases, V lost 5 bases, and 7 bases had no gene match. Germline loops: CDR1 SGHTA, CDR2 FQGNSA. CDR3 length equals 16 residues. The CDR3 is CASSERGLAATGELFF. For the CDR3, the DNA is TGTGCCAGCAGCGAAAGGGGACTAGCGGCTACCGGGGAGCTGTTTTTT.

The CDR3 spells CASSSPHAGVETQYF. CDR3 DNA: TGTGCCAGCAGTTCCCCCCACGCGGGGGTAGAGACCCAGTACTTC. The chain is built from TRBV27 and TRBJ2-5; 7 bases match TRBD2. The CDR3 has 15 amino acids. J lost 4 bases, V lost 4 bases, and 9 bases had no gene match. CDR1 is MNHEY and CDR2 is SMNVEV in the germline V gene (reference sequence).

Worth noting for this clone: The sample has other DNA sequences that encode this CDR3 too. The chain links TRBV4-3 to TRBJ1-6; D not certain. Germline values: CDR1 LGHNA, CDR2 YSLEER. V was cut by 0 bases and J by 6 bases, with 12 bases left in between. CDR3 length: 16 amino acids. Written as DNA, the CDR3 is TGCGCCAGCAGCCAAGACCCACCAGGAAGTAATTCACCCCTCCACTTT. Its protein product is CASSQDPPGSNSPLHF.

The genes are TRBV9 and TRBJ1-4; TRBD1 aligns across 12 bases. Losses at the gene ends were 1 base for V and 6 bases for J; bases not matched to a gene: 7. The CDR3 is made up of 17 amino acids. Germline assignment: CDR1 SGDLS and CDR2 YYNGEE. The CDR3 region has the DNA TGTGCCAGCAGCGTAAGGGGGACAGGGGGCCGAGATGAAAAACTGTTTTTT. Protein sequence: CASSVRGTGGRDEKLFF.

The gene calls are TRBV6-2 or TRBV6-3 and TRBJ2-7, with a possible D match to TRBD1 (5 bases). Looked up from germline, CDR1 is MNHEY and CDR2 is SVGEGT. V was clipped by 3 bases and J by 2 bases, with 11 bases between them. The CDR3 is 14 amino acids. The CDR3 here is CASSYWGYPYEQYF. The CDR3 DNA reads as TGTGCCAGCAGTTATTGGGGCTACCCCTACGAGCAGTACTTC.

This chain links TRBV4-3 with TRBJ2-3, with 9 bases that match TRBD2. From germline, CDR1 is LGHNA and CDR2 YSLEER. Unmatched junction bases numbered 3, after V lost 5 bases and J lost 0 bases. The CDR3 sequence is 15 residues long. In nucleotides, the CDR3 is TGCGCCAGCAGCTCAACTAGCGGGAGCACAGATACGCAGTATTTT. It translates to CASSSTSGSTDTQYF.

The J gene is TRBJ1-6, the V gene TRBV2; no reliable D call. Trimming shortened V by 4 bases and J by 6 bases, and 13 bases separated the two germline ends. The length of the CDR3 is 15 residues. Germline-derived CDR1 and CDR2 are SNHLY and FYNNEI. This chain's CDR3 is CASSVVRQTNSPLHF. The CDR3 DNA sequence: TGTGCCAGCAGTGTGGTTCGACAAACTAATTCACCCCTCCACTTT. Supplemented by reference TRBV2 and TRBJ1-6, the full variable domain reads EPEVTQTPSHQVTQMGQEVILRCVPISNHLYFYWYRQILGQKVEFLVSFYNNEISEKSEIFDDQFSVERPDGSNFTLKIRSTKLEDSAMYFCASSVVRQTNSPLHFGNGTRLTVT.

J is TRBJ1-1 and V is TRBV2; D perhaps matches TRBD1 (5 bases). V was shortened by 4 bases and J by 6 bases, with 12 bases between the two germline ends. Per the germline V gene, CDR1 is SNHLY and CDR2 is FYNNEI. The CDR3 runs 13 residues. The CDR3 DNA reads TGTGCCAGCAGTGCTCGGGGACTCGCTGAAGCTTTCTTT. Its protein is CASSARGLAEAFF.

The V gene is TRBV7-8, the J gene TRBJ1-6; D is perhaps TRBD1 (6 bases). Germline assignment: CDR1 SGHVS and CDR2 FQNEAQ. Trimming left V 1 base short and J 14 bases short, with 21 bases between. The CDR3 has 16 residues. The CDR3 DNA reads TGTGCCAGCAGCTTAGTGGGAGGACAGCTATTCCAGACCCTCCACTTT. Translation: CASSLVGGQLFQTLHF.

V gene TRBV5-1 combines with J gene TRBJ2-5; a possible D gene is TRBD1 (6 bases). The CDR3 covers 13 residues. Germline loops: CDR1 SGHRS, CDR2 YFSETQ. Trimming took off 1 base at V and 5 bases at J, with 9 bases between the two ends. CDR3 sequence: CASSLWGRETQYF. DNA of the CDR3: TGCGCCAGCAGCTTGTGGGGGCGGGAGACCCAGTACTTC.

The table lists this clone with a count of one. The chain uses TRBV14 and TRBJ1-2, with 8 bases fitting TRBD1. CDR3 length: 16 amino acids. V shed 1 base, J shed 4 bases, and the junction held 8 bases outside the gene matches. The germline CDR1 and CDR2 sequences are SGHDN and FVKESK. The CDR3 region is CASSQAVTGDIYGYTF. CDR3 in DNA: TGTGCCAGCAGCCAAGCGGTGACAGGGGACATCTATGGCTACACCTTC.

CDR3 in DNA: TGTGCCATCAGGGGGGTTAACTATGGCTACACCTTC. Protein sequence: CAIRGVNYGYTF. This rearrangement joins TRBV10-3 to TRBJ1-2, with TRBD1 as a possible D gene (5 bases). Trimming took off 6 bases at V and 1 base at J, with 6 bases between the two ends. The CDR3 contains 12 residues. Germline-derived CDR1 and CDR2 are ENHRY and SYGVKD.

The V and J genes are TRBV7-6 and TRBJ2-2; D might be TRBD2 (5 bases). Germline assignment: CDR1 SGHVS and CDR2 FNYEAQ. V was trimmed by 4 bases and J by 4 bases, leaving 10 bases between them. CDR3 length: 14 amino acids. This chain's CDR3 is CASSSIGLTGELFF. The CDR3 region has the DNA TGTGCCAGCAGCTCCATAGGACTCACCGGGGAGCTGTTTTTT.

The genes are TRBV29-1 and TRBJ1-4, with a possible D match to TRBD1 (5 bases). Germline loops: CDR1 SQVTM, CDR2 ANQGSEA. This CDR3 region has 11 residues. Trimming took 4 bases from V and 8 from J, leaving 8 bases between them. CDR3 sequence reads: CSVGQQEKLFF. DNA of the CDR3: TGCAGCGTTGGACAGCAAGAAAAACTGTTTTTT.

The chain couples TRBV3-1 (or the pseudogene TRBV3-2) to TRBJ2-3; 9 bases map to TRBD2. This CDR3 region has 16 residues. V lost 4 bases and J lost 2; bases outside the gene matches: 7. Germline V gives CDR1 LGHDT, CDR2 YNNKEL (reference sequence). The CDR3 DNA is TGTGCCAGCAGCCCCACGGCGGGAGGGAACACAGATACGCAGTATTTT. Translated, it gives CASSPTAGGNTDTQYF.

The chain has TRBV7-2 and TRBJ2-7; D not certain. The V gene's germline CDR1 is SGHTA and CDR2 FQGNSA. Trimming left V 5 bases short and J 3 bases short, with 11 bases between. The CDR3 sequence is 13 residues long. The CDR3 nucleotides read TGTGCCAGCAGCCCCCCCGCAAACTACGAGCAGTACTTC. Amino acids: CASSPPANYEQYF.

This sequence joins TRBV29-1 and TRBJ2-5, with 7 bases fitting TRBD2. The V and J ends lost 4 bases and 1 base, in that order; junction bases with no gene match: 0. CDR3 size: 12 residues. Per germline, CDR1 SQVTM and CDR2 ANQGSEA. The CDR3, as DNA: TGCAGCGTTGGGACTAGCCAAGAGACCCAGTACTTC. It encodes CSVGTSQETQYF.

The rearrangement links TRBV4-3 to TRBJ1-2; no firm D call. The CDR3 has 15 amino acids. Trimming left V 0 bases short and J 2 bases short, with 10 bases between. The V gene's germline CDR1 is LGHNA and CDR2 YSLEER. The CDR3 coding sequence is TGCGCCAGCAGCCAAGATGTTGCGGGAAACTATGGCTACACCTTC. Its protein product is CASSQDVAGNYGYTF.

The table lists this clone with a count of one. The genes are TRBV19 and TRBJ2-7; D uncertain. V was pared by 3 bases and J by 3 bases, with 6 bases between. From germline, CDR1 is LNHDA and CDR2 SQIVND (reference sequence). The CDR3 is 12 residues long. DNA of the CDR3: TGTGCCAGTAGTATTAAAGGCTACGAGCAGTACTTC. Translating gives CASSIKGYEQYF.

The chain couples TRBV5-8 to TRBJ1-5, with no clear D. The CDR3 runs 15 residues. Trimming stripped 0 bases from V and 3 bases from J, with 10 bases between. Germline V gene data show CDR1 as SGHTS and CDR2 as YDEGEE. CDR3 DNA: TGTGCCAGCAGCTTGGGGGCAGGCTACAATCAGCCCCAGCATTTT. The encoded protein is CASSLGAGYNQPQHF. The variable domain in full, with the rest retrieved from reference TRBV5-8 and TRBJ1-5, is EAGVTQSPTHLIKTRGQQATLRCSPISGHTSVYWYQQALGLGLQFLLWYDEGEERNRGNFPPRFSGRQFPNYSSELNVNALELEDSALYLCASSLGAGYNQPQHFGDGTRLSIL.

The genes are TRBV7-2 and TRBJ2-7; unclear D gene. V shed 3 bases and J shed 1 base, with 13 bases lying between them. The CDR3 totals 15 residues. Germline V gives CDR1 SGHTA, CDR2 FQGNSA. The CDR3 loop reads CASSFYGDRSYEQYF. The CDR3 DNA is TGTGCCAGCAGCTTCTACGGCGACCGATCCTACGAGCAGTACTTC.